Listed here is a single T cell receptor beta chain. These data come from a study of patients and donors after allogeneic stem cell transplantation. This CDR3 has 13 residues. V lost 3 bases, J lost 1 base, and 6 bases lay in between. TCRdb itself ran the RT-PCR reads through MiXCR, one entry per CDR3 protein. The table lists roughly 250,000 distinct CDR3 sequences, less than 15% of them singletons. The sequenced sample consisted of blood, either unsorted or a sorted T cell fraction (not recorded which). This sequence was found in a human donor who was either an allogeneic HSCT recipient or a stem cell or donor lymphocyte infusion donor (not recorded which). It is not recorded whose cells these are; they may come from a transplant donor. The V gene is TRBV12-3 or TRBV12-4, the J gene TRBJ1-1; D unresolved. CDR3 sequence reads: CASSFKRNTEAFF. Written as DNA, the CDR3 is TGTGCCAGCAGTTTTAAGAGGAACACTGAAGCTTTCTTT.